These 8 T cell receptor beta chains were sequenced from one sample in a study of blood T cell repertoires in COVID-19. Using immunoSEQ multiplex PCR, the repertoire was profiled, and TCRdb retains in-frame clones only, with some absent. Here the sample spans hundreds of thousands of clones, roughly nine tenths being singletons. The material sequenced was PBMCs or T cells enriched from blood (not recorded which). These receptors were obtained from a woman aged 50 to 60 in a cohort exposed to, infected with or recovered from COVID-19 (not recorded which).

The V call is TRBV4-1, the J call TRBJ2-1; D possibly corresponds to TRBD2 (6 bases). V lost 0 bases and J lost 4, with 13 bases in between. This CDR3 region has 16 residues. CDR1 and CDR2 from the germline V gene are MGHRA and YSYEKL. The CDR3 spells CASSQDHGGRYNEQFF. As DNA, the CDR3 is TGCGCCAGCAGCCAAGATCACGGGGGTCGATACAATGAGCAGTTCTTC.

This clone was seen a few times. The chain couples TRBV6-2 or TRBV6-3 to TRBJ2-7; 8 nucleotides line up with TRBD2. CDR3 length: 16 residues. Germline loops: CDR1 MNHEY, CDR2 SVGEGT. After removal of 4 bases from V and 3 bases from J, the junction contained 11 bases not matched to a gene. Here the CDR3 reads CASSSDSLAANYEQYF. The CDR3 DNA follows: TGTGCCAGCAGTTCCGACTCACTAGCGGCAAACTACGAGCAGTACTTC.

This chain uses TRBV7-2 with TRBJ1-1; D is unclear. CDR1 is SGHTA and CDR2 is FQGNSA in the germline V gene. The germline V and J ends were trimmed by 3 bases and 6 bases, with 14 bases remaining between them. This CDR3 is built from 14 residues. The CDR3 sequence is CASSFPLHYSEAFF. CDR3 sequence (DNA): TGTGCCAGCAGCTTTCCCTTGCATTACTCTGAAGCTTTCTTT.

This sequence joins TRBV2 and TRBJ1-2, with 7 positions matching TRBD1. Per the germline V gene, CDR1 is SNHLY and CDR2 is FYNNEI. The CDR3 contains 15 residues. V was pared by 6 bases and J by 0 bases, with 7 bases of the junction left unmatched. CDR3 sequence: CASRQGQNSNYGYTF. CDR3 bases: TGTGCCAGCAGACAGGGACAGAACTCTAACTATGGCTACACCTTC.

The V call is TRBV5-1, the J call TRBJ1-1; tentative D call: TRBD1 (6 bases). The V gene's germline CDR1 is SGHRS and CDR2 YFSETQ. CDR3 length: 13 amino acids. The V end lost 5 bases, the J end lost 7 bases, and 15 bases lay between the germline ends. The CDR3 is CASRPQGMGEAFF. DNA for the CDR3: TGCGCCAGCAGACCCCAGGGGATGGGTGAAGCTTTCTTT. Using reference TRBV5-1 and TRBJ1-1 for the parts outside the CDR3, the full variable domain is KAGVTQTPRYLIKTRGQQVTLSCSPISGHRSVSWYQQTPGQGLQFLFEYFSETQRNKGNFPGRFSGRQFSNSRSEMNVSTLELGDSALYLCASRPQGMGEAFFGQGTRLTVV.

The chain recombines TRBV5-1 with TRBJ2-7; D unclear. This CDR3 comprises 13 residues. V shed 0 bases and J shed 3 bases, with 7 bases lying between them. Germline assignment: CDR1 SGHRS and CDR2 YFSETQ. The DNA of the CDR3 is TGCGCCAGCAGCTTGGCAGGATTCTACGAGCAGTACTTC. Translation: CASSLAGFYEQYF.

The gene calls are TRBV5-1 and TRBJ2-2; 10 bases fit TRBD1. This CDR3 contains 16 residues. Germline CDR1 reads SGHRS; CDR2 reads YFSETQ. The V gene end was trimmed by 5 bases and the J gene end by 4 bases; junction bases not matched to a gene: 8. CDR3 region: CASSKGQGGSTGELFF. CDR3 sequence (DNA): TGCGCCAGCAGTAAAGGACAGGGGGGTAGCACCGGGGAGCTGTTTTTT.

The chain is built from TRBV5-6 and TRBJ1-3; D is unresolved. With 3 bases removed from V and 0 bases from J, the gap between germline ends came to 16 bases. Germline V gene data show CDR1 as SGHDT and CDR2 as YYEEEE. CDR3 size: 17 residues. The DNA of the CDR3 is TGTGCCAGCAGCTCTACAGTAGGAGGGATCTCTGGAAACACCATATATTTT. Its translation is CASSSTVGGISGNTIYF.